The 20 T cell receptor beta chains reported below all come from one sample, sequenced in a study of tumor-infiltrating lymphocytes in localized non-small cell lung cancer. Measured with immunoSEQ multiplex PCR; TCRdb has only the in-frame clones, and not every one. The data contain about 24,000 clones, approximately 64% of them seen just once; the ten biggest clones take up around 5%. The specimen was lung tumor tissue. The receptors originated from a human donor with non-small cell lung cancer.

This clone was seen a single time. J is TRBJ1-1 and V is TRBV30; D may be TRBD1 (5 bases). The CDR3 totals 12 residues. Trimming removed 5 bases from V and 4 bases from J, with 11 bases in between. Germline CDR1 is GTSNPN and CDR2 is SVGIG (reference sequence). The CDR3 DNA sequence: TGTGCCTGGCTGAGGGGTGGCACTGAAGCTTTCTTT. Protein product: CAWLRGGTEAFF. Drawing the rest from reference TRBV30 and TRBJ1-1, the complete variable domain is SQTIHQWPATLVQPVGSPLSLECTVEGTSNPNLYWYRQAAGRGLQLLFYSVGIGQISSEVPQNLSASRPQDRQFILSSKKLLLSDSGFYLCAWLRGGTEAFFGQGTRLTVV.

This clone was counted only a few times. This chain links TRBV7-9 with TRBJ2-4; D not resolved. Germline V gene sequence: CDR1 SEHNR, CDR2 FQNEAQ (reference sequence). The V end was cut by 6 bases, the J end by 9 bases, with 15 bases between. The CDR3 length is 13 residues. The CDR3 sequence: CASSWTGFGIQYF. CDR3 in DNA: TGTGCCAGCAGTTGGACGGGCTTCGGCATTCAGTACTTC. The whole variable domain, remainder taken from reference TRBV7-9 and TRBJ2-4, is DTGVSQNPRHKITKRGQNVTFRCDPISEHNRLYWYRQTLGQGPEFLTYFQNEAQLEKSRLLSDRFSAERPKGSFSTLEIQRTEQGDSAMYLCASSWTGFGIQYFGAGTRLSVL.

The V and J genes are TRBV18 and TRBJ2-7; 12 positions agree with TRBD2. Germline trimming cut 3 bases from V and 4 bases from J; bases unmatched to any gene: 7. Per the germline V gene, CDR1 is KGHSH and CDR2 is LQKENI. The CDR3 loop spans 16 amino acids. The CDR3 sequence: CASSPAGLAGPYEQYF. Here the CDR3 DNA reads TGTGCCAGCTCACCGGCGGGACTAGCGGGCCCATACGAGCAGTACTTC.

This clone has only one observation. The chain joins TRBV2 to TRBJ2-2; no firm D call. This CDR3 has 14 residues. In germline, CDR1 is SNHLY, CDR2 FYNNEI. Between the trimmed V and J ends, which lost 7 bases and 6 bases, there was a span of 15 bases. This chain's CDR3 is CASNSLSGPGELFF. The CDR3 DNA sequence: TGTGCCAGCAACTCTTTGTCTGGGCCCGGGGAGCTGTTTTTT.

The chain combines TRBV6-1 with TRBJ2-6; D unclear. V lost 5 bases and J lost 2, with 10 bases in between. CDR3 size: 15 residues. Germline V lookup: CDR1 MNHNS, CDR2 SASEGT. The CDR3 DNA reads TGTGCCAGCAGTATTCAGATAGCTGGGGCCAACGTCCTGACTTTC. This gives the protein CASSIQIAGANVLTF.

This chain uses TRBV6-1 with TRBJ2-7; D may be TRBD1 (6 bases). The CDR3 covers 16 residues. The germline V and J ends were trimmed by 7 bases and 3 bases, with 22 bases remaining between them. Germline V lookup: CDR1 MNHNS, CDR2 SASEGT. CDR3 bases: TGTGCCAGCATTGATCCTACAGGGTACGCAATCTACGAGCAGTACTTC. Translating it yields CASIDPTGYAIYEQYF.

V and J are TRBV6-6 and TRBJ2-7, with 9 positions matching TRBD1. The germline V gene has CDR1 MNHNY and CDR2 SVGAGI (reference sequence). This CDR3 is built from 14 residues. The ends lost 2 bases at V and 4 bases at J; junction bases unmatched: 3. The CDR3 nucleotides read TGTGCCAGCAGTTACGGGACAGGGAAATACGAGCAGTACTTC. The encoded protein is CASSYGTGKYEQYF.

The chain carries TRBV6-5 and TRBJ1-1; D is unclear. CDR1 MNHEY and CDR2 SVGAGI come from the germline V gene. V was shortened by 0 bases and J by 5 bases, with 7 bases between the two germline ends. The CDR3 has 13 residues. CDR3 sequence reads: CASSYSGLTEAFF. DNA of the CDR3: TGTGCCAGCAGTTACTCAGGGTTGACTGAAGCTTTCTTT.

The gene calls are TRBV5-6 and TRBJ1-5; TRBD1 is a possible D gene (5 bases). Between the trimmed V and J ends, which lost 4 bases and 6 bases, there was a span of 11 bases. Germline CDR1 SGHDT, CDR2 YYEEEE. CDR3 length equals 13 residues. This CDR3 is CASSPAGGQPQHF. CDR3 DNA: TGTGCCAGCAGCCCGGCGGGGGGTCAGCCCCAGCATTTT.

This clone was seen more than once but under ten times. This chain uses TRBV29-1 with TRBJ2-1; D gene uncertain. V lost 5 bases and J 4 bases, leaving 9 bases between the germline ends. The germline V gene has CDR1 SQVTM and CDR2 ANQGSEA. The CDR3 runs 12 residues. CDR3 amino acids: CSVHVTYNEQFF. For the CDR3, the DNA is TGCAGCGTTCACGTAACATACAATGAGCAGTTCTTC.

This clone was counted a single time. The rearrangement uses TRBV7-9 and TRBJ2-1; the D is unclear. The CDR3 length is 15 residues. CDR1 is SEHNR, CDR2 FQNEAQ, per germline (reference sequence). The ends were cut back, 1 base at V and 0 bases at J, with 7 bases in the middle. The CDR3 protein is CASSLDARSYNEQFF. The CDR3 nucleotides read TGTGCCAGCAGCTTAGATGCGCGCTCCTACAATGAGCAGTTCTTC.

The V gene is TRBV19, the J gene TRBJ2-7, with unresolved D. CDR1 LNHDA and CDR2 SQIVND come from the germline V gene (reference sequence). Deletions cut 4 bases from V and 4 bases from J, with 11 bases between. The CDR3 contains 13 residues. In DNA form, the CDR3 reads TGTGCCAGTAGTACAGGACCCGTATACGAGCAGTACTTC. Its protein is CASSTGPVYEQYF.

CDR3 in amino acids: CASSLGGQETQYF. The CDR3 DNA reads TGTGCCAGCAGTTTGGGGGGGCAAGAGACCCAGTACTTC. The chain employs TRBV28 and TRBJ2-5, with 7 positions matching TRBD2. This CDR3 has 13 amino acids. Germline values: CDR1 MDHEN, CDR2 SYDVKM. J lost 2 bases, V lost 3 bases, and 0 bases had no gene match.

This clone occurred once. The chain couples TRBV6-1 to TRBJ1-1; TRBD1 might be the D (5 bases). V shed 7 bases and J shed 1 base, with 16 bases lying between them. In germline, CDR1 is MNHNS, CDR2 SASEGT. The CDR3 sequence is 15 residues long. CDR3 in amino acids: CASIMGPGRNTEAFF. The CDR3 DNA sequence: TGTGCCAGCATCATGGGACCCGGGAGGAACACTGAAGCTTTCTTT.

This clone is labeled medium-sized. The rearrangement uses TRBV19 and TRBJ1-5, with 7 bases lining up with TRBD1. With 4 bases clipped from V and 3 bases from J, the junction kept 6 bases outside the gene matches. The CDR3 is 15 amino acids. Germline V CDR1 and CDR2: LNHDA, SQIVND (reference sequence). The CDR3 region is CASSTTGRLNQPQHF. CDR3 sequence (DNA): TGTGCCAGTAGTACGACAGGGAGACTCAATCAGCCCCAGCATTTT. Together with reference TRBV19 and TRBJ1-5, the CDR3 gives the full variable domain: DGGITQSPKYLFRKEGQNVTLSCEQNLNHDAMYWYRQDPGQGLRLIYYSQIVNDFQKGDIAEGYSVSREKKESFPLTVTSAQKNPTAFYLCASSTTGRLNQPQHFGDGTRLSIL.

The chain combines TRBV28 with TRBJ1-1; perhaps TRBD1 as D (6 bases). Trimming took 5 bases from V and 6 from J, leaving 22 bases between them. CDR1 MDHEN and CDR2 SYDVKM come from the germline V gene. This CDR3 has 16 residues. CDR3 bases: TGTGCCAGCAGTCCCATCCCTGAACAGGGATCATCTGAAGCTTTCTTT. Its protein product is CASSPIPEQGSSEAFF.

CDR3 protein: CASRAHGQGKAHTQYF. CDR3 DNA: TGTGCCAGCAGAGCTCACGGACAGGGGAAGGCACATACGCAGTATTTT. The rearrangement uses TRBV2 and TRBJ2-3, with TRBD1 matching over 9 bases. Germline V gene lookup returns CDR1 SNHLY and CDR2 FYNNEI. V lost 6 bases, J lost 7 bases, and 14 bases stayed unmatched. This CDR3 is built from 16 residues.

The CDR3 loop reads CASSQRGNFDEQFF. CDR3 sequence (DNA): TGTGCCAGCAGCCAACGGGGGAACTTCGATGAGCAGTTCTTC. This chain uses TRBV4-2 with TRBJ2-1; possibly TRBD2 for D (6 bases). V lost 2 bases, J lost 8 bases, and 13 bases lay in between. The CDR3 has 14 amino acids. Germline V gene data show CDR1 as LGHNA and CDR2 as YNFKEQ.

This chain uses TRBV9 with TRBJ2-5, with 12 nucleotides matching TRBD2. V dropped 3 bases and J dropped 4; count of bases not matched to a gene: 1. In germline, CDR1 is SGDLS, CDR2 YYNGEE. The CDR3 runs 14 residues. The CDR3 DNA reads TGTGCCAGCAGCGCTAGCGGGAGGGCAGAGACCCAGTACTTC. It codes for CASSASGRAETQYF.

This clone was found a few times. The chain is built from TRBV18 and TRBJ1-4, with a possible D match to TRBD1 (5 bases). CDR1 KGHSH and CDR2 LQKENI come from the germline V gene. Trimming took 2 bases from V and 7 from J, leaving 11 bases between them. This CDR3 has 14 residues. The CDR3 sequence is CASSPAGGGEKLFF. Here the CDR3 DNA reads TGTGCCAGCTCACCAGCGGGGGGTGGTGAAAAACTGTTTTTT.